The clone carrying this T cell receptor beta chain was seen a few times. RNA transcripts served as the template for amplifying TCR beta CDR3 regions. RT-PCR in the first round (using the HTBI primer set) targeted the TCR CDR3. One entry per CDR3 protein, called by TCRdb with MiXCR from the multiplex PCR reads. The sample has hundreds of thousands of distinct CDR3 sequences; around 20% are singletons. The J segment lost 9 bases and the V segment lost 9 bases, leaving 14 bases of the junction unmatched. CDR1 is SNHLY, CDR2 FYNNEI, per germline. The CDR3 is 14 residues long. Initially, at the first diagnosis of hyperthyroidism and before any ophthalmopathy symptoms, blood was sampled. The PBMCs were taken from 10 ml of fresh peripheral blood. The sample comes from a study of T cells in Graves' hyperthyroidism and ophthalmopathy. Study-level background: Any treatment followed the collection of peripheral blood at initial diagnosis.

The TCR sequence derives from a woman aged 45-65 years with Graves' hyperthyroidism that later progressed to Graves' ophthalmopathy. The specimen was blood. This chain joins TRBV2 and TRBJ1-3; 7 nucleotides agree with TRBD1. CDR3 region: CASLKDRRDGTIYF. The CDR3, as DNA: TGTGCCAGTCTTAAGGACAGGCGGGATGGCACCATATATTTT.